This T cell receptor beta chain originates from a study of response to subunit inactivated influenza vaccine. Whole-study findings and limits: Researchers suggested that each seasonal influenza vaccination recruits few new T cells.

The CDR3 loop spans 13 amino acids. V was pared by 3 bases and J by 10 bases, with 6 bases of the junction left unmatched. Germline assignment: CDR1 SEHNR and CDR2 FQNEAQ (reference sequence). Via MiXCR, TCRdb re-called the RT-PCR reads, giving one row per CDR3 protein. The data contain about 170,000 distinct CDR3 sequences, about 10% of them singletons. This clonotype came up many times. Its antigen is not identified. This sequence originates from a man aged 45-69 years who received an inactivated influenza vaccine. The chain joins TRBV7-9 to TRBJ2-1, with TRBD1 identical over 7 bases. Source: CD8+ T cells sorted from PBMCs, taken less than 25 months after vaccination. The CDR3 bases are TGTGCCAGCAGCTTCGGGACAGCCACAGAGCAGTTCTTC. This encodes CASSFGTATEQFF.